This section outlines one T cell receptor (beta chain) sequence together with its context. No antigen is known for it. Triplicates of under 350,000 cells were sorted from each CD8+ T cell subset. CDR3 length: 14 amino acids. Germline values: CDR1 ENHRY, CDR2 SYGVKD. The data were taken from a study of CXCR3-negative and CXCR3-positive naive CD8 T cells. Libraries were UMI-labeled 5' RACE TRB cDNA. With the 5' RACE reads reprocessed, TCRdb shows one record per CDR3 protein and no DNA. The sample includes about 56,000 distinct CDR3 sequences. The study's findings and limits: Much lower diversity was found in memory CD8+ cells, while both naive subsets had comparably high diversity. Cryopreservation partially lowered CXCR3 expression, so most assays used fresh PBMCs. The TRBV-TRBJ usage of naive CXCR3-negative and CXCR3-positive cells was similar, but that of memory cells differed.

Sequencing input: memory CD8+ T cells from blood. The V call is TRBV10-3, the J call TRBJ1-6. The sequence derives from a human donor in good health. Some clones in this sample may be carry-over from other donors' samples. CDR3 sequence reads: CAISESEENSPLHF.